This T cell receptor beta chain was found in a study of blood T cells in healthy people across ages. Study observations and caveats: Estimates of total diversity, which came from one million sequenced T cells, were considered to be underestimates. In older individuals, TCR beta diversity per million T cells was lower, falling roughly linearly with age.

The CDR3 loop spans 17 amino acids. The V gene's germline CDR1 is SGDLS and CDR2 YYNGEE. Losses at the gene ends were 0 bases for V and 2 bases for J; bases not matched to a gene: 6. Donors ranged from about 6 to 95 years old and were healthy Caucasians in Russia. The sample, about 9.7 milliliters of peripheral blood, was drawn from each donor. Alongside a J-beta primer mix, a sample-barcoded 5' primer served in a second PCR lasting about 6 to 11 cycles. TCRdb reanalysed the 5' RACE reads using MiXCR and keeps one entry per CDR3 protein. The table includes over 1.5 million distinct CDR3 sequences, 40% to 55% detected once. With regard to this clonotype: What it binds is not known.

Sequencing used blood. This sequence originates from a woman between 35 and 50 years old in good health. The chain joins TRBV9 to TRBJ2-3; 10 bases align to TRBD2. The CDR3 nucleotides read TGTGCCAGCAGCGTAGGTCAACTAGCGGGGAACACAGATACGCAGTATTTT. It codes for CASSVGQLAGNTDTQYF.